The rows below give T cell receptor beta chains drawn from one sample of a study of read filtering for tumor transcriptome and immune sequencing. TCRdb independently ran MiXCR on the reads; one entry per CDR3 protein. This table has fewer than 45,000 distinct CDR3 sequences, about an eighth appearing once. The sample comprised a population of CD138-negative cells sorted from bone marrow. Receptors originate from a donor at least 40 years old with multiple myeloma. CDR3s include the opening cysteine and the closing phenylalanine or tryptophan. Each record gives: CDR3 length, clone size, V gene, J gene, D gene, CDR3 protein, CDR3 DNA. D genes are given only for firm matches. Not every row has a clone size; where given, it reads once, few, many or a size class.

>16|.|TRBV9|TRBJ1-1|.
CASSVFAAGVNTEAFF
TGTGCCAGCAGCGTATTTGCCGCGGGGGTGAACACTGAAGCCTTCTTT
>12|many|TRBV7-6|TRBJ2-7|.
CASSDGQYEQYF
TGTGCCAGCAGCGATGGACAGTACGAGCAGTACTTC
>13|.|TRBV29-1|TRBJ2-1|.
CSAVAVSYNEQFF
TGCAGCGCTGTAGCCGTATCCTACAATGAACAGTTCTTC
>15|many|TRBV11-2|TRBJ2-7|TRBD2
CASSLSGSSTYEQYF
TGTGCCAGCAGCCTAAGCGGGAGTTCGACCTACGAGCAGTACTTC
>16|many|TRBV7-6|TRBJ2-5|TRBD1
CASSLVTDRGRETQYF
TGTGCCAGCAGCTTAGTAACGGACAGGGGAAGAGAGACCCAGTACTTC
>15|many|TRBV20-1|TRBJ2-1|.
CSAQRGGASWNEQFF
TGCAGTGCCCAGAGGGGTGGGGCCTCTTGGAATGAGCAGTTCTTC
>15|many|TRBV24-1|TRBJ2-2|.
CATSDFGGNTGELFF
TGTGCCACCAGTGATTTTGGGGGTAACACCGGGGAGCTGTTTTTT
>15|many|TRBV29-1|TRBJ2-4|TRBD1
CSVEQTGDFTNIQYF
TGCAGCGTTGAACAAACAGGGGATTTCACTAACATTCAGTACTTC
>15|few|TRBV29-1|TRBJ2-3|TRBD2
CSVLRTSGTTDTQYF
TGCAGCGTTCTTCGGACTAGCGGGACCACAGATACGCAGTATTTT
>14|many|TRBV5-5|TRBJ1-4|.
CASSIAGIVEKLFF
TGTGCCAGCAGTATTGCTGGGATAGTTGAAAAACTGTTTTTT